The clone carrying this TCR beta chain was picked up a small number of times. Its specificity is unknown. TCRdb's copy holds only in-frame clones and misses some; the assay was immunoSEQ multiplex PCR. The sample consists of about 96,000 clones, around 80% of them appearing once. V was shortened by 7 bases and J by 3 bases, with 6 bases between the two germline ends. The CDR3 extends over 11 amino acids. The germline V gene encodes CDR1 ENHRY and CDR2 SYGVKD. Documented time point: baseline, week 1 (first vaccination visit). Treatment described: pre-vaccination baseline after standard-of-care therapy. In every donor, the tumor was a new WHO grade 3 or 4 IDH1-mutant, ATRX-lost astrocytoma. The data derive from a study of a mutant IDH1 vaccine in newly diagnosed glioma. The wider study: Treated patients had a mean age of approximately 40 years and a 62.5% male, approximately 38% female split. Earlier treatment was radiotherapy, temozolomide, or both, with most getting both. Broader study findings: Pseudoprogression seemed unlinked to shifts in top peripheral T cell clonotypes.

The receptor was isolated from a man in his forties with glioma. Sequenced material: PBMCs, taken from a glioma patient treated with radiotherapy, temozolomide or both. This chain links TRBV10-3 with TRBJ1-1; D is undetermined. The CDR3 nucleotides are TGTGCCATCAAGGACGACACTGAAGCTTTCTTT. Translating it yields CAIKDDTEAFF.